These T cell receptor beta chains were read from a single sample in a study of blood T cell repertoires in COVID-19. TCRdb keeps only in-frame clones here, not all; method: immunoSEQ multiplex PCR. The table records about 360,000 clones, 80% to 90% of them present only once. The sequenced sample was PBMCs or T cells enriched from blood (not recorded which). The receptor set was obtained from a man under 40 who had recovered from COVID-19. The CDR3 runs from the conserved cysteine through the conserved F or W. Fields, in order: clone size, J gene, D gene, V gene, CDR3 protein, CDR3 DNA. D genes are given only for firm matches. Clone sizes are given selectively: once, few, many, or a class where the clone is expanded.

size: -
J: TRBJ1-1
D: -
V: TRBV9
CDR3: CASSVAMNTEAFF
DNA: TGTGCCAGCAGCGTAGCTATGAACACTGAAGCTTTCTTT

size: -
J: TRBJ1-1
D: TRBD1
V: TRBV6-5
CDR3: CASTRDRRPNTEAFF
DNA: TGTGCCAGCACCCGGGACAGGCGACCGAACACTGAAGCTTTCTTT

size: -
J: TRBJ1-4
D: -
V: TRBV2
CDR3: CASSELGRRNEKLFF
DNA: TGTGCCAGCAGTGAATTGGGCAGAAGGAATGAAAAACTGTTTTTT

size: -
J: TRBJ2-1
D: -
V: TRBV5-4
CDR3: CASSLAGGNNEQFF
DNA: TGTGCCAGCAGCTTGGCTGGCGGGAACAATGAGCAGTTCTTC

size: -
J: TRBJ1-6
D: -
V: TRBV3-1/TRBV3-2
CDR3: CASSQGRLSPLHF
DNA: TGTGCCAGCAGCCAAGGGAGGCTTTCACCCCTCCACTTT

size: -
J: TRBJ1-1
D: -
V: TRBV7-3
CDR3: CASSLNQVPYTEAFF
DNA: TGTGCCAGCAGCTTAAATCAGGTACCCTATACTGAAGCTTTCTTT

size: -
J: TRBJ2-7
D: -
V: TRBV5-6
CDR3: CASSRDYEQYF
DNA: TGTGCCAGCAGCAGAGACTACGAGCAGTACTTC

size: -
J: TRBJ1-1
D: -
V: TRBV19
CDR3: CASSPRGFMNTEAFF
DNA: TGTGCCAGTAGTCCACGAGGGTTCATGAACACTGAAGCTTTCTTT

size: once
J: TRBJ2-2
D: -
V: TRBV6-4
CDR3: CASRSDGTGELFF
DNA: TGTGCCAGCAGGAGTGATGGCACCGGGGAGCTGTTTTTT

size: -
J: TRBJ1-2
D: -
V: TRBV7-9
CDR3: CASSLVRTAGGYTF
DNA: TGTGCCAGCAGCTTAGTTCGGACAGCCGGTGGCTACACCTTC

size: -
J: TRBJ1-1
D: -
V: TRBV15
CDR3: CATSRLPRGTEAFF
DNA: TGTGCCACCAGCAGACTCCCGCGGGGCACTGAAGCTTTCTTT

size: -
J: TRBJ2-5
D: -
V: TRBV4-2
CDR3: CASSGPRGKETQYF
DNA: TGTGCCAGCAGCGGCCCCAGGGGAAAGGAGACCCAGTACTTC

size: -
J: TRBJ2-5
D: -
V: TRBV6-1
CDR3: CASSAVRKETQYF
DNA: TGTGCCAGCAGCGCCGTGAGAAAAGAGACCCAGTACTTC

size: -
J: TRBJ1-1
D: -
V: TRBV24-1
CDR3: CATSDTDSRQAFF
DNA: TGTGCCACCAGTGACACGGACAGCCGACAGGCTTTCTTT

size: -
J: TRBJ2-2
D: TRBD2
V: TRBV18
CDR3: CASSLLAGGNTGELFF
DNA: TGTGCCAGCTCATTACTAGCGGGTGGCAACACCGGGGAGCTGTTTTTT

size: -
J: TRBJ1-5
D: TRBD1
V: TRBV6-1
CDR3: CASSEWAGGLADQPQHF
DNA: TGTGCCAGCAGTGAATGGGCAGGGGGCCTAGCGGATCAGCCCCAGCATTTT

size: -
J: TRBJ1-2
D: -
V: TRBV5-5
CDR3: CASSPGVGLGYGYTF
DNA: TGTGCCAGCAGCCCGGGGGTCGGGCTAGGCTATGGCTACACCTTC

size: -
J: TRBJ2-5
D: TRBD2
V: TRBV5-1
CDR3: CASSHALRSGGDQETQYF
DNA: TGCGCCAGCAGCCACGCCTTGAGAAGCGGGGGGGATCAAGAGACCCAGTACTTC

size: -
J: TRBJ1-6
D: -
V: TRBV6-5
CDR3: CASRSPAGNSPLHF
DNA: TGTGCCAGCAGGTCCCCCGCGGGTAATTCACCCCTCCACTTT

size: -
J: TRBJ1-2
D: -
V: TRBV5-1
CDR3: CASSLDRVLNYGYTF
DNA: TGCGCCAGCAGCTTGGACAGGGTCCTTAACTATGGCTACACCTTC

size: -
J: TRBJ2-2
D: TRBD2
V: TRBV2
CDR3: CASRGTQGLGHTGELFF
DNA: TGTGCCAGCAGAGGGACCCAAGGACTAGGCCACACCGGGGAGCTGTTTTTT

size: -
J: TRBJ1-1
D: -
V: TRBV4-1
CDR3: CASSQPLAGLEGEAFF
DNA: TGCGCCAGCAGCCAACCACTGGCCGGTTTGGAGGGTGAAGCTTTCTTT

size: -
J: TRBJ1-4
D: -
V: TRBV11-2
CDR3: CASSLRRGGSEKLFF
DNA: TGTGCCAGCAGCTTACGTCGGGGGGGGAGTGAAAAACTGTTTTTT

size: -
J: TRBJ2-2
D: -
V: TRBV5-1
CDR3: CASSYDGAGAAGELFF
DNA: TGCGCCAGCAGCTACGATGGGGCCGGTGCGGCCGGGGAGCTGTTTTTT

size: -
J: TRBJ2-2
D: TRBD2
V: TRBV9
CDR3: CASNAGTRDTGELFF
DNA: TGTGCCAGCAACGCGGGGACTAGGGACACCGGGGAGCTGTTTTTT

size: few
J: TRBJ1-6
D: TRBD1
V: TRBV14
CDR3: CASSPGQGSVPLHF
DNA: TGTGCCAGCAGCCCCGGACAGGGAAGTGTACCCCTCCACTTT

size: -
J: TRBJ1-4
D: -
V: TRBV5-4
CDR3: CASSLAGGAPEKLFF
DNA: TGTGCCAGCAGCTTGGCGGGGGGGGCCCCGGAAAAACTGTTTTTT

size: -
J: TRBJ1-3
D: -
V: TRBV9
CDR3: CASSRMGSLSGNTIYF
DNA: TGTGCCAGCAGCCGCATGGGCAGCCTCTCTGGAAACACCATATATTTT

size: -
J: TRBJ1-4
D: -
V: TRBV2
CDR3: CASRAGLPQAGNEKLFF
DNA: TGTGCCAGCAGGGCCGGGCTCCCACAGGCTGGTAATGAAAAACTGTTTTTT

size: -
J: TRBJ1-2
D: TRBD1
V: TRBV9
CDR3: CASSLRQGVDYGYTF
DNA: TGTGCCAGCAGCTTACGACAGGGGGTCGACTATGGCTACACCTTC

size: -
J: TRBJ1-1
D: TRBD1
V: TRBV19
CDR3: CASSPNRGRLSTEAFF
DNA: TGTGCCAGTAGTCCCAACAGGGGGCGGCTCAGCACTGAAGCTTTCTTT

size: -
J: TRBJ1-5
D: TRBD1
V: TRBV7-2
CDR3: CASGGGVWSNQPQHF
DNA: TGTGCCAGCGGAGGGGGCGTCTGGAGCAATCAGCCCCAGCATTTT

size: -
J: TRBJ1-4
D: -
V: TRBV5-1
CDR3: CASSSLTGSEKLFF
DNA: TGCGCCAGCAGCTCCCTAACAGGGAGTGAAAAACTGTTTTTT

size: once
J: TRBJ2-3
D: -
V: TRBV9
CDR3: CASSVAGDATDTQYF
DNA: TGTGCCAGCAGCGTAGCGGGTGACGCAACAGATACGCAGTATTTT

size: -
J: TRBJ1-6
D: TRBD1
V: TRBV5-1
CDR3: CASRPTGERSPLHF
DNA: TGCGCCAGCAGACCCACAGGGGAGCGCTCACCCCTCCACTTT

size: -
J: TRBJ2-2
D: TRBD1
V: TRBV10-1
CDR3: CASSSGTANTGELFF
DNA: TGCGCCAGCAGTTCCGGGACAGCGAACACCGGGGAGCTGTTTTTT

size: -
J: TRBJ1-2
D: -
V: TRBV19
CDR3: CASSTYRESNYGYTF
DNA: TGTGCCAGTAGTACCTACAGGGAGTCTAACTATGGCTACACCTTC

size: -
J: TRBJ2-7
D: -
V: TRBV27
CDR3: CASSPIRQTSYEQYF
DNA: TGTGCCAGCAGTCCTATCCGACAGACCTCCTACGAGCAGTACTTC

size: -
J: TRBJ2-3
D: -
V: TRBV6-2/TRBV6-3
CDR3: CASSYPNTDTQYF
DNA: TGTGCCAGCAGTTACCCCAACACAGATACGCAGTATTTT

size: -
J: TRBJ2-7
D: -
V: TRBV5-1
CDR3: CASSLSPGQAGEQYF
DNA: TGCGCCAGCAGCTTGTCGCCGGGACAAGCTGGCGAGCAGTACTTC

size: -
J: TRBJ1-5
D: -
V: TRBV7-8
CDR3: CASSWNRDLPQHF
DNA: TGTGCCAGCAGCTGGAACAGGGATTTGCCCCAGCATTTT

size: -
J: TRBJ2-3
D: TRBD2
V: TRBV7-2
CDR3: CASSTSGGYDTQYF
DNA: TGTGCCAGCAGCACAAGCGGGGGCTACGATACGCAGTATTTT

size: -
J: TRBJ1-1
D: TRBD1
V: TRBV11-3
CDR3: CASSQTGALNTEAFF
DNA: TGTGCCAGCAGCCAGACAGGGGCTTTGAACACTGAAGCTTTCTTT

size: -
J: TRBJ2-3
D: -
V: TRBV30
CDR3: CAWSPGSSSTDTQYF
DNA: TGTGCCTGGAGTCCAGGTTCATCTAGCACAGATACGCAGTATTTT

size: -
J: TRBJ2-7
D: -
V: TRBV9
CDR3: CASGESEQYF
DNA: TGTGCCAGCGGAGAGAGCGAGCAGTACTTC

size: -
J: TRBJ2-2
D: -
V: TRBV5-4
CDR3: CASSFASRIAGELFF
DNA: TGTGCCAGCAGCTTTGCCTCCCGCATAGCCGGGGAGCTGTTTTTT

size: few
J: TRBJ1-1
D: -
V: TRBV29-1
CDR3: CSVELQANTEAFF
DNA: TGCAGCGTTGAACTCCAGGCCAACACTGAAGCTTTCTTT

size: -
J: TRBJ1-1
D: -
V: TRBV7-8
CDR3: CASSKRRAINTEAFF
DNA: TGTGCCAGCAGTAAGCGGAGGGCGATCAACACTGAAGCTTTCTTT

size: -
J: TRBJ1-2
D: -
V: TRBV15
CDR3: CATSIGQVNYGYTF
DNA: TGTGCCACCAGCATAGGACAAGTCAACTATGGCTACACCTTC

size: -
J: TRBJ1-1
D: -
V: TRBV11-2
CDR3: CASSLASSGWQNTEAFF
DNA: TGTGCCAGCAGCTTAGCCTCCAGCGGGTGGCAGAACACTGAAGCTTTCTTT

size: -
J: TRBJ1-1
D: -
V: TRBV20-1
CDR3: CSASMLGRLNTEAFF
DNA: TGCAGTGCTAGTATGTTAGGGAGGCTGAACACTGAAGCTTTCTTT

size: few
J: TRBJ1-5
D: -
V: TRBV4-1
CDR3: CASSQDARGNNQPQHF
DNA: TGCGCCAGCAGCCAAGACGCCCGGGGTAACAATCAGCCCCAGCATTTT

size: -
J: TRBJ2-7
D: -
V: TRBV6-2/TRBV6-3
CDR3: CASSFPRDSYEQYF
DNA: TGTGCCAGCAGTTTCCCGCGGGACAGCTACGAGCAGTACTTC

size: -
J: TRBJ1-2
D: TRBD1
V: TRBV19
CDR3: CASSARGQPYGYTF
DNA: TGTGCCAGTAGTGCCCGGGGACAGCCCTATGGCTACACCTTC

size: -
J: TRBJ2-5
D: TRBD2
V: TRBV6-5
CDR3: CASSLTGLAGETQYF
DNA: TGTGCCAGCAGTCTTACTGGACTAGCTGGGGAGACCCAGTACTTC

size: -
J: TRBJ1-2
D: TRBD1
V: TRBV6-5
CDR3: CASSYSDRGNGGYTF
DNA: TGTGCCAGCAGTTACTCTGACAGGGGCAATGGGGGCTACACCTTC

size: -
J: TRBJ1-4
D: -
V: TRBV11-2
CDR3: CASSPDRFGEKLFF
DNA: TGTGCCAGCAGCCCAGACAGGTTCGGGGAAAAACTGTTTTTT

size: -
J: TRBJ2-4
D: -
V: TRBV12-3/TRBV12-4
CDR3: CASSFLAGVVYF
DNA: TGTGCCAGCAGTTTCTTGGCAGGGGTGGTGTACTTC